The subject of this entry is one T cell receptor beta chain. Its antigen is not identified. The sample belongs to a study of cytotoxic CD8 clonotypes in ibrutinib-treated CLL. About the study: Response sampling came at median around a year of treatment, ranging about 6 to 36 months.

Findings of the study overall: Baseline clonality was higher than in age-matched healthy donors and moved in step with circulating CD8+ T-cell counts. Having risen at ibrutinib response, clonality had fallen back toward baseline by progression.

The germline V gene has CDR1 DFQATT and CDR2 SNEGSKA (reference sequence). V was pared by 6 bases and J by 5 bases, with 8 bases between. The CDR3 is made up of 11 amino acids. Deep sequencing aimed at 1 in 200,000 to 1 in 1 million T cells' resolution. Sequencing used immunoSEQ multiplex PCR; TCRdb keeps in-frame clones, though not all of them. The table has 12,000 or so clones, roughly four fifths seen once. The chain joins TRBV20-1 to TRBJ2-1, with TRBD1 as a possible D gene (6 bases). The input for sequencing was PBMCs, taken at disease progression, from a patient treated with ibrutinib. This sequence originates from a human donor with chronic lymphocytic leukemia. DNA of the CDR3: TGCAGTGCCAGGACAGACAATGAGCAGTTCTTC. Encoded protein: CSARTDNEQFF.